This TCR beta chain was identified during a study of T cells in localized non-small cell lung cancer. The V and J ends lost 2 bases and 2 bases, in that order; junction bases with no gene match: 8. The CDR3 runs 16 residues. Germline V gene sequence: CDR1 SGHRS, CDR2 YFSETQ. Assay: immunoSEQ multiplex PCR; the TCRdb copy retains only in-frame clones and omits some. The table records some 10,000 clones, roughly 77% of them present only once. The TCR was taken from a male donor at least 60 years old with stage I lung adenocarcinoma. This chain connects TRBV5-1 to TRBJ1-2; 8 nucleotides line up with TRBD1. The sample consisted of peripheral blood, taken before any cancer treatment. CDR3 sequence reads: CASSLHLDRENYGYTF. The CDR3 DNA reads TGCGCCAGCAGCTTACACCTGGACAGGGAGAACTATGGCTACACCTTC. Full variable domain (missing parts from reference TRBV5-1 and TRBJ1-2): KAGVTQTPRYLIKTRGQQVTLSCSPISGHRSVSWYQQTPGQGLQFLFEYFSETQRNKGNFPGRFSGRQFSNSRSEMNVSTLELGDSALYLCASSLHLDRENYGYTFGSGTRLTVV.